A single T cell receptor beta chain is shown here with its context. Its cognate antigen is unknown. This entry is derived from a study of vaccination effects on CD4 cells after COVID-19. Overall study: Two doses of BNT162b2 or mRNA-1273 vaccine were administered to participants.

The germline CDR1 and CDR2 sequences are SGHTS and YDEGEE. With 3 bases clipped from V and 3 bases from J, the junction kept 7 bases outside the gene matches. This CDR3 is 15 amino acids long. Here immunoSEQ multiplex PCR was the method, and the copy in TCRdb shows in-frame clones only, minus some. Altogether roughly 30,000 clones are present, roughly 73% being singletons, with the ten largest covering roughly 27%. Antigen-specific CD4+ T cell clonotypes were called by their expansion after viral peptide-pool culture in ViraFEST. With nine to eleven days of culture completed, CD4+ T cells were isolated. The vaccine recipients had no prior SARS-CoV-2 infection, with negative nucleocapsid antibodies. Researchers reported culturing 2.1 million or so PBMC in each well, adding around 10 IU/ml IL-2 and roughly 10 ug/ml peptides.

This receptor was obtained from a human donor who received a COVID-19 vaccine. The sample in question was CD4+ T cells from PBMCs cultured with HCoV-OC43 spike peptides, obtained before COVID-19 vaccination. Subset indicated: HCoV-OC43 spike overlapping peptide pool stimulation. V is TRBV5-8 and J is TRBJ2-3, with 7 bases aligning to TRBD1. CDR3 protein: CASSSTGFETDTQYF. CDR3 coding DNA: TGTGCCAGCAGCTCGACAGGGTTTGAGACAGATACGCAGTATTTT.